This TCR beta chain was retrieved from a study of cytomegalovirus exposure and HLA in healthy donors. Study as a whole: In terms of ancestry, the Caucasian-associated cluster contained 75% to 85% of the roughly 400 genotyped donors.

This clone has more than one count but fewer than ten. Its antigen is unidentified. Points from the study as a whole: Later examination showed HLA-associated TCR beta chains had greater clonal expansion than equally common others. The dataset shows that most TCR sequences were rare, while some public TCRs occurred in many donors.

This CDR3 is 16 amino acids long. The ends lost 1 base at V and 2 bases at J; junction bases unmatched: 6. The germline V gene encodes CDR1 PRHDT and CDR2 FYEKMQ (reference sequence). Use of 60 Vbeta and 13 Jbeta primers characterized the PCR. The protocol was immunoSEQ multiplex PCR, while the TCRdb copy is restricted to in-frame clones and leaves out a portion. The sample records about 180,000 clones, 75% to 85% being singletons. Sequenced sample: PBMCs. This rearrangement joins TRBV13 to TRBJ2-7; 9 bases agree with TRBD2. The receptor comes from a man aged 30 to 45 in good health and CMV-seropositive. The DNA for the CDR3 is TGTGCCAGCAGCTTAGATCCAGCGGGGGGAACCTACGAGCAGTACTTC. It yields the protein CASSLDPAGGTYEQYF.